This entry features one TCR beta chain sequence. Clones were read by immunoSEQ multiplex PCR, and TCRdb kept only the in-frame ones, dropping some. The sample has 380,000 or so clones, approximately 88% seen once. This CDR3 contains 15 residues. Trimming took 1 base from V and 4 from J, leaving 11 bases between them. Germline CDR1 LNHDA, CDR2 SQIVND (reference sequence). The sample originates from a study of blood T cell repertoires in COVID-19. Study at large: Sites in the United States, Italy and Spain provided acute and convalescent COVID-19 samples.

The TCR originated in a man in his forties or fifties with acute or convalescent COVID-19. The sequencing sample was made of peripheral blood. The chain uses TRBV19 and TRBJ1-5; no reliable D call. CDR3: CASSIGPLGNQPQHF. CDR3 sequence (DNA): TGTGCCAGTAGTATAGGCCCACTCGGGAATCAGCCCCAGCATTTT.